The 21 T cell receptor beta chains listed next were all sequenced from one sample in a study of T-cell reconstitution after alpha-beta-depleted transplantation in children. The authors prepared the TCRbeta library with unique molecular identifiers. TCRdb re-called the PCR reads through MiXCR, storing one row per CDR3 protein. Of nearly 250,000 distinct CDR3 sequences listed, 6.5% to 10% were seen once; the top ten hold 6.3%. The material was PBMCs, mostly from graft donor cells, obtained 180 days after TCRalphabeta/CD19-depleted stem cell transplant. Receptor source: a male patient under 18 who had a stem cell transplant for acute lymphoblastic leukemia, so the T cells may come from the graft donor.

Note on this clonotype: One base away lies a much larger clone, so this may be a sequencing read error. This sequence joins TRBV20-1 and TRBJ2-2; 7 bases line up with TRBD2. This CDR3 spans 15 amino acids. Germline CDR1 is DFQATT and CDR2 is SNEGSKA (reference sequence). With V trimmed by 3 bases and J by 6 bases, 10 bases remained unmatched. In nucleotides, the CDR3 is TGCAGTGCTAGCGGCGGGGGAGGAGCGGCCGGGGAGCTGTTTTTT. It specifies CSASGGGGAAGELFF.

At least ten counts were recorded for this clonotype. The V and J genes are TRBV2 and TRBJ1-2, with unresolved D. V was shortened by 5 bases and J by 7 bases, with 8 bases between the two germline ends. The CDR3 consists of 11 residues. Looked up from germline, CDR1 is SNHLY and CDR2 is FYNNEI. The CDR3 DNA reads TGTGCCAGCAGTCCTGGGTTTGGCTACACCTTC. Protein: CASSPGFGYTF.

In this sample, this clonotype turned up many times. The J gene is TRBJ2-1, the V gene TRBV5-1; TRBD1 aligns across 7 bases. Germline V gives CDR1 SGHRS, CDR2 YFSETQ. V lost 4 bases, J lost 10 bases, and 14 bases stayed unmatched. This CDR3 is built from 15 residues. The CDR3 DNA reads as TGCGCCAGCAGCCCCCCGGGACAGAGTTCCAAGGAGCAGTTCTTC. Translation: CASSPPGQSSKEQFF.

This clonotype was seen many times. For the CDR3, the DNA is TGTGCCAGCAGTTTTTCAGCGGGAGGTTTCAACGAGCAGTACTTC. Protein product: CASSFSAGGFNEQYF. The chain combines TRBV27 with TRBJ2-7; 9 bases agree with TRBD2. The junction had 8 bases not matched to a gene; V was cut back by 3 bases and J by 5 bases. Germline-derived CDR1 and CDR2 are MNHEY and SMNVEV (reference sequence). This CDR3 is built from 15 residues.

This clonotype was detected many times. The chain uses TRBV12-3 or TRBV12-4 and TRBJ2-4; D gene ambiguous. The CDR3 is made up of 17 amino acids. Trimming took 3 bases from V and 0 from J, leaving 15 bases between them. The CDR3, as DNA: TGTGCCAGCAGTTTGTCTAACCATTGGGAAGCCAAAAACATTCAGTACTTC. Amino acids: CASSLSNHWEAKNIQYF.

This clonotype was seen ten or more times. The gene calls are TRBV12-3 or TRBV12-4 and TRBJ2-7; D gene ambiguous. The CDR3 length is 11 residues. Trimming shortened V by 5 bases and J by 6 bases, and 8 bases separated the two germline ends. Written as DNA, the CDR3 is TGTGCCAGCAGTCGAGCCACCGAGCAGTACTTC. Translated, it gives CASSRATEQYF.

This clonotype was detected a few times. The V call is TRBV18, the J call TRBJ2-5, with 11 bases fitting TRBD1. Germline CDR1 and CDR2: KGHSH and LQKENI. This CDR3 has 16 amino acids. V lost 2 bases, J lost 4 bases, and 6 bases stayed unmatched. The DNA of the CDR3 is TGTGCCAGCTCACCATGGACAGGGGGCGCAGGAGAGACCCAGTACTTC. Translating it yields CASSPWTGGAGETQYF.

This clonotype appeared many times. This chain joins TRBV27 and TRBJ2-7; 13 bases line up with TRBD2. The germline CDR1 and CDR2 sequences are MNHEY and SMNVEV (reference sequence). This CDR3 comprises 19 residues. Unmatched junction bases numbered 12, after V lost 0 bases and J lost 4 bases. Here the CDR3 DNA reads TGTGCCAGCAGTTTATCAGGGGGACTAGCGGGACACCCCTCGTACGAGCAGTACTTC. Translation: CASSLSGGLAGHPSYEQYF.

This clonotype showed up many times. The chain uses TRBV4-3 and TRBJ2-1; D unclear. Trimming cost V 4 bases and J 0 bases, with 13 bases left between them. This CDR3 is built from 16 residues. Germline lookup yields CDR1 LGHNA and CDR2 YSLEER. This chain's CDR3 is CASSLSDWSSYNEQFF. The CDR3 region has the DNA TGCGCCAGCAGCCTGTCAGACTGGAGCTCCTACAATGAGCAGTTCTTC.

To note about this clonotype: Germline is not matched at one junction end, which may reflect a read error. The chain employs TRBV6-5 and TRBJ2-7, with TRBD1 as a possible D gene (5 bases). Germline CDR1 MNHEY, CDR2 SVGAGI. There are 15 residues in the CDR3. DNA for the CDR3: TGTGCCAGCAGTTACCTTCCCGACAGAACCTACGAGCTGTACTTC. It translates to CASSYLPDRTYELYF.

Many counts were recorded for this clonotype. The chain joins TRBV5-1 to TRBJ2-4, with 11 bases that match TRBD2. With 1 base clipped from V and 6 bases from J, the junction kept 6 bases outside the gene matches. This CDR3 contains 16 residues. CDR1 and CDR2 from the germline V gene are SGHRS and YFSETQ. CDR3 bases: TGCGCCAGCAGCTTGAATCTTGGACTAGCGGGAAACATTCAGTACTTC. Amino acid sequence: CASSLNLGLAGNIQYF.

In its sample, this clonotype was seen many times. V and J are TRBV3-1 and TRBJ2-7; tentatively, D is TRBD1 or TRBD2 (5 bases each). V lost 4 bases and J lost 3, with 16 bases in between. CDR1 and CDR2 from the germline V gene are LGHDT and YNNKEL (reference sequence). This CDR3 comprises 15 residues. CDR3 in DNA: TGTGCCAGCAGCCCGACTCCGTCGGGGCTCTACGAGCAGTACTTC. Its translation is CASSPTPSGLYEQYF.

This clonotype is a singleton in its sample. The CDR3 bases are TGTGCCAGCAGCCAAAAAACCCTGGACAGGGGGGCAAGGGAGCAGTACTTC. Its protein product is CASSQKTLDRGAREQYF. The rearrangement links TRBV14 to TRBJ2-7, with 10 bases lining up with TRBD1. Germline values: CDR1 SGHDN, CDR2 FVKESK. The CDR3 has 17 residues. V lost 2 bases and J lost 7; bases outside the gene matches: 14.

Remarks on this clonotype: This may stem from a read error, because a much larger clone lies one nucleotide away. The chain uses TRBV5-1 and TRBJ2-7; TRBD2 might be the D (5 bases). The CDR3 consists of 13 residues. The germline V gene has CDR1 SGHRS and CDR2 YFSETQ. V lost 0 bases to trimming and J lost 7 bases, with 11 bases between them. The CDR3, as DNA: TGCGCCAGCAGCTTGGTGGGAGTTCAGGAGCAGTACTTC. As protein: CASSLVGVQEQYF.

This clonotype appeared many times. The CDR3 nucleotides read TGTGCCAGCAGTTTAGCGGGAGGGCTAAATACGCAGTATTTT. Protein: CASSLAGGLNTQYF. The chain combines TRBV27 with TRBJ2-3, with TRBD2 identical over 9 bases. The CDR3 has 14 residues. With 2 bases clipped from V and 7 bases from J, the junction kept 4 bases outside the gene matches. Per germline, CDR1 MNHEY and CDR2 SMNVEV (reference sequence).

In this sample, this clonotype turned up many times. The gene calls are TRBV7-6 and TRBJ2-7, with 9 bases identical to TRBD1. J lost 8 bases, V lost 5 bases, and 10 bases had no gene match. Germline CDR1 SGHVS, CDR2 FNYEAQ. CDR3 size: 14 residues. The CDR3 reads CASSGPGTGMQQYF. For the CDR3, the DNA is TGTGCCAGCAGCGGCCCGGGGACAGGGATGCAGCAGTACTTC.

This clonotype has ten or more counts. The J gene is TRBJ1-1, the V gene TRBV15; 9 nucleotides agree with TRBD1. Germline V gene lookup returns CDR1 LNHNV and CDR2 YYDKDF (reference sequence). The CDR3 covers 17 residues. Trimming took 2 bases from V and 3 from J; bases not matched to a gene: 10. The CDR3 spells CATSRPKTGTGYTEAFF. The CDR3 DNA reads as TGTGCCACCAGCAGACCAAAGACCGGGACAGGGTACACTGAAGCTTTCTTT.

This clonotype was found many times. The V call is TRBV20-1, the J call TRBJ2-3; the D gene is possibly TRBD1 (6 bases). Germline CDR1 is DFQATT and CDR2 is SNEGSKA (reference sequence). The CDR3 runs 14 residues. The V end lost 6 bases, the J end lost 3 bases, and 16 bases lay between the germline ends. The CDR3 coding sequence is TGCAGTGCCCGGACAGAGCAGGGGACAGATACGCAGTATTTT. Its translation is CSARTEQGTDTQYF.

In its sample, this clonotype was seen many times. V usage is TRBV2 and J usage is TRBJ2-7, with a possible D match to TRBD1 (6 bases). Germline V gene lookup returns CDR1 SNHLY and CDR2 FYNNEI. This CDR3 has 13 amino acids. V lost 6 bases and J 3 bases, leaving 12 bases between the germline ends. The CDR3 region is CASRADSYYEQYF. In DNA, the CDR3 is TGTGCCAGCAGGGCGGACAGCTACTACGAGCAGTACTTC.

There are many counts of this clonotype. The chain uses TRBV15 and TRBJ2-3, with no clear D. V was clipped by 1 base and J by 6 bases, with 8 bases between them. From germline, CDR1 is LNHNV and CDR2 YYDKDF (reference sequence). The CDR3 is made up of 13 amino acids. In DNA form, the CDR3 reads TGTGCCACCAGCAGAGGCCTTGGCGATACGCAGTATTTT. This sequence encodes CATSRGLGDTQYF.

This clonotype was counted at least ten times. The chain uses TRBV12-3 or TRBV12-4 and TRBJ1-5; no reliable D call. V was trimmed by 6 bases and J by 2 bases, leaving 14 bases between them. The CDR3 sequence is 15 residues long. CDR3 sequence (DNA): TGTGCCAGCAGAACCGGACTCGGGGGCAATCAGCCCCAGCATTTT. This translates into CASRTGLGGNQPQHF.